Below, one T cell receptor (beta chain) is given with its context. This CDR3 comprises 15 residues. Trimming removed 3 bases from V and 5 bases from J; junction bases left unmatched: 8. Germline V CDR1 and CDR2: MGHRA, YSYEKL. Aged 18 to 65, the patients had hyperthyroidism that was newly diagnosed and had lasted under 2 months. Amplification of TCR beta CDR3 regions used RNA as the template. Initially, a first-round RT-PCR of the TCR CDR3 employed the HTBI primer set. MiXCR, applied by TCRdb to the multiplex PCR reads, yields one record per CDR3 protein. The data hold some 620,000 distinct CDR3 sequences, with about 17% observed a single time. These data originate in a study of T cells in Graves' hyperthyroidism and ophthalmopathy.

The source material was blood. This receptor was identified in a woman younger than 45 with Graves' hyperthyroidism. The chain carries TRBV4-1 and TRBJ2-5, with 8 bases lining up with TRBD2. CDR3 residues: CASSQGTRRSETQYF. The DNA for the CDR3 is TGCGCCAGCAGCCAGGGGACTAGGAGATCGGAGACCCAGTACTTC.